The 4 T cell receptor beta chains given below trace back to one sample, sequenced in a study of blood T cell repertoires in COVID-19. Assay used: immunoSEQ multiplex PCR; TCRdb lists only in-frame clones, some missing. The sample carries approximately 130,000 clones, roughly 71% recorded once. The sequencing sample was made of peripheral blood. All receptors derive from a man older than 75 with acute or convalescent COVID-19.

This chain uses TRBV9 with TRBJ2-7, with a tentative D call TRBD2 (7 bases). Per the germline V gene, CDR1 is SGDLS and CDR2 is YYNGEE. The CDR3 has 15 amino acids. Deletions cut 3 bases from V and 5 bases from J, with 18 bases between. The CDR3 sequence is CASSAGRGRGDEQYF. The DNA of the CDR3 is TGTGCCAGCAGCGCGGGGAGGGGCAGGGGAGACGAGCAGTACTTC.

The sample holds one count of this clone. The chain employs TRBV23-1 and TRBJ2-7, with 7 bases that match TRBD2. TRBV23-1 is an ORF, and what it does is uncertain. The CDR3 runs 16 residues. The junction had 14 bases not matched to a gene; V was cut back by 8 bases and J by 1 base. CDR3: CASSRAGLRGSYEQYF. The CDR3 DNA sequence: TGCGCCAGCTCACGAGCGGGACTCCGGGGGTCCTACGAGCAGTACTTC.

The gene calls are TRBV5-6 and TRBJ2-5; the D gene is possibly TRBD2 (6 bases). The CDR3 is made up of 15 amino acids. Germline-derived CDR1 and CDR2 are SGHDT and YYEEEE. V was clipped by 4 bases and J by 1 base, with 14 bases between them. CDR3 amino acids: CASSRGMGVQETQYF. Here the CDR3 DNA reads TGTGCCAGCAGCCGGGGGATGGGGGTCCAAGAGACCCAGTACTTC.

The V gene is TRBV12-3 or TRBV12-4, the J gene TRBJ1-2, with D possibly being TRBD1 (5 bases). The ends were cut back, 3 bases at V and 2 bases at J, with 7 bases in the middle. The length of the CDR3 is 13 residues. The CDR3 spells CASSLGQNYGYTF. The CDR3 coding sequence is TGTGCCAGCAGTTTGGGGCAAAACTATGGCTACACCTTC.